Each of the 8 T cell receptor beta chains below was sequenced from the same sample in a study (dated by TCRdb to about 2015). The library was obtained by 5' RACE. Reads for this sample came from an Illumina MiSeq. TCRdb passed the public sequencing reads through fastp at Q25 and MiXCR, retaining productive beta sequences. Entries are consolidated by CDR3 protein sequence, retaining the most common genes and DNA. In this sample the table shows some 8,700 distinct CDR3 sequences, approximately 71% of which occur a single time. About 4.5% of the sample comes from the top ten. The material sequenced was tumor-infiltrating naive CD4+ T cells sorted from the breast tumor. According to the study, the label for this sample's cell subset or site signals: naive CD4+ T cells, CD4+CD45RA+CD25-. These receptors were collected from a female donor with breast cancer.

The chain uses TRBV28 and TRBJ1-1; D unresolved. V was trimmed by 9 bases and J by 4 bases, leaving 24 bases between them. Germline-derived CDR1 and CDR2 are MDHEN and SYDVKM. The CDR3 consists of 16 residues. CDR3 residues: CASRQPYGPKGTEAFF. The CDR3 coding sequence is TGTGCCAGTCGACAACCCTATGGGCCTAAAGGCACTGAAGCTTTCTTT.

The rearrangement links TRBV7-6 to TRBJ2-5; tentatively, D is TRBD1 (7 bases). CDR3 length: 15 amino acids. Germline-derived CDR1 and CDR2 are SGHVS and FNYEAQ. Trimming shortened V by 4 bases and J by 2 bases, and 14 bases separated the two germline ends. CDR3 bases: TGTGCCAGCAGCTCCGCGGGACAGATTCAAGAGACCCAGTACTTC. Translating it yields CASSSAGQIQETQYF. Full variable domain (rest looked up from reference TRBV7-6 and TRBJ2-5): GAGVSQSPRYKVTKRGQDVALRCDPISGHVSLYWYRQALGQGPEFLTYFNYEAQQDKSGLPNDRFSAERPEGSISTLTIQRTEQRDSAMYRCASSSAGQIQETQYFGPGTRLLVL.

The chain couples TRBV4-2 to TRBJ2-4; D is unclear. Per the germline V gene, CDR1 is LGHNA and CDR2 is YNFKEQ. Deletions cut 0 bases from V and 3 bases from J, with 3 bases between. The CDR3 is 13 residues long. CDR3 amino acids: CASSQDSKNIQYF. CDR3 DNA sequence: TGTGCCAGCAGCCAAGATAGCAAAAACATTCAGTACTTC.

The chain employs TRBV18 and TRBJ2-7; no reliable D call. CDR3 length equals 13 residues. Germline CDR1 reads KGHSH; CDR2 reads LQKENI. V was pared by 0 bases and J by 3 bases, with 6 bases between. CDR3 sequence reads: CASSPPGSYEQYF. In DNA, the CDR3 is TGTGCCAGCTCACCACCGGGTAGCTACGAGCAGTACTTC. Drawing the rest from reference TRBV18 and TRBJ2-7, the complete variable domain is NAGVMQNPRHLVRRRGQEARLRCSPMKGHSHVYWYRQLPEEGLKFMVYLQKENIIDESGMPKERFSAEFPKEGPSILRIQQVVRGDSAAYFCASSPPGSYEQYFGPGTRLTVT.

This clonotype turned up a few times. The chain has TRBV4-1 and TRBJ2-7; 8 bases map to TRBD1. The V and J ends lost 3 bases and 4 bases, in that order; junction bases with no gene match: 11. CDR3 size: 16 residues. Germline lookup yields CDR1 MGHRA and CDR2 YSYEKL. CDR3 coding DNA: TGCGCCAGCAGCCACCGGACAGGGTCATTGGAATACGAGCAGTACTTC. This sequence encodes CASSHRTGSLEYEQYF.

A note on this clonotype: One base away lies a much larger clone, so this may be a sequencing read error. The chain is built from TRBV4-2 and TRBJ2-5; unclear D gene. Germline V gene lookup returns CDR1 LGHNA and CDR2 YNFKEQ. V lost 4 bases and J lost 5, with 20 bases in between. The CDR3 consists of 16 residues. CDR3 nucleotide sequence: TGTGCCAGCAGCCGAGATACTGGTACAACGGGTGAGACCCAGTACTTC. It is translated as CASSRDTGTTGETQYF.

The genes are TRBV5-5 and TRBJ1-2; maybe TRBD1 (6 bases). The CDR3 has 16 amino acids. Per the germline V gene, CDR1 is SGHKS and CDR2 is YYEKEE (reference sequence). V was trimmed by 0 bases and J by 6 bases, leaving 18 bases between them. The CDR3 nucleotides read TGTGCCAGCAGCTTGGCCCGGGACACTCGGAGACATGGCTACACCTTC. Translation: CASSLARDTRRHGYTF.

There are a few counts of this clonotype. The chain uses TRBV7-8 and TRBJ2-3; D perhaps matches TRBD1 (5 bases). Germline loops: CDR1 SGHVS, CDR2 FQNEAQ. This CDR3 contains 16 residues. V dropped 2 bases and J dropped 3 bases, with 15 bases sitting between them. The CDR3 is CASSLLLGRGTDTQYF. CDR3 DNA sequence: TGTGCCAGCAGCTTACTGTTGGGGCGAGGTACAGATACGCAGTATTTT. The whole variable domain, filled in from reference TRBV7-8 and TRBJ2-3, reads GAGVSQSPRYKVAKRGQDVALRCDPISGHVSLFWYQQALGQGPEFLTYFQNEAQLDKSGLPSDRFFAERPEGSVSTLKIQRTQQEDSAVYLCASSLLLGRGTDTQYFGPGTRLTVL.